Listed here are 10 T cell receptor beta chains from one sample, sequenced in a study of cytomegalovirus exposure and HLA in healthy donors. A multiplex PCR was run with 60 Vbeta primers and 13 Jbeta primers. This table comes from immunoSEQ multiplex PCR, and its TCRdb copy is limited to in-frame clones, with some not included. This repertoire shows some 110,000 clones, less than 85% found once; its top ten account for around 8.4%. Sequenced sample: PBMCs. The receptors originated from a man aged 40-49 years in good health and CMV-seropositive.

V and J are TRBV4-2 and TRBJ2-1, with D tentatively TRBD2 (7 bases). Germline CDR1 and CDR2: LGHNA and YNFKEQ. CDR3 length: 14 amino acids. V was shortened by 4 bases and J by 8 bases, with 15 bases between the two germline ends. The CDR3 nucleotides are TGTGCCAGCAGCCTGAATGGGGGGGCCGATGAGCAGTTCTTC. This gives the protein CASSLNGGADEQFF.

This clone was found a few times. The chain recombines TRBV5-4 with TRBJ2-2, with 9 bases identical to TRBD1. Germline V gene lookup returns CDR1 SGHNT and CDR2 YYREEE (reference sequence). Trimming removed 4 bases from V and 3 bases from J; junction bases left unmatched: 7. The CDR3 covers 16 residues. The CDR3 bases are TGTGCCAGCAGCCCTGGGACAGGGTACCACACCGGGGAGCTGTTTTTT. Its protein product is CASSPGTGYHTGELFF.

The chain combines TRBV10-1 with TRBJ2-3; 13 bases line up with TRBD2. V shed 5 bases, J shed 5 bases, and the junction held 4 bases outside the gene matches. The germline V gene has CDR1 WNHNN and CDR2 SYGVQD (reference sequence). The CDR3 totals 15 residues. The CDR3 nucleotides read TGCGCCAGCAGTAGGACTAGCGGGAGTCTAGATACGCAGTATTTT. It yields the protein CASSRTSGSLDTQYF.

This sequence joins TRBV5-1 and TRBJ2-5; D is perhaps TRBD2 (6 bases). The assigned J gene may be wrong: the sequence end matches TRBJ2-7 better. This CDR3 contains 12 residues. Germline V lookup: CDR1 SGHRS, CDR2 YFSETQ. CDR3 sequence reads: CASSSEGGEQYF. DNA for the CDR3: TGCGCCAGCAGCTCGGAGGGCGGCGAGCAGTACTTC.

This clone came up once. The genes are TRBV5-6 and TRBJ2-7, with D possibly matching TRBD1 (7 bases). Trimming took off 3 bases at V and 2 bases at J, with 12 bases between the two ends. This CDR3 spans 14 amino acids. Germline CDR1 and CDR2: SGHDT and YYEEEE. The CDR3 coding sequence is TGTGCCAGCAGCTCGCAGGGGGGAACCTACGAGCAGTACTTC. As protein: CASSSQGGTYEQYF.

V is TRBV6-1 and J is TRBJ2-4; perhaps TRBD2 as D (7 bases). The germline CDR1 and CDR2 sequences are MNHNS and SASEGT. The CDR3 loop spans 15 amino acids. The V and J ends lost 2 bases and 8 bases respectively, with 16 bases between them. CDR3 sequence: CASSEFGGRGDIQYF. For the CDR3, the DNA is TGTGCCAGCAGTGAATTCGGGGGGCGAGGAGACATTCAGTACTTC.

About this clone: Other DNA sequences from this sample encode an identical CDR3 as well. The chain links TRBV11-3 to TRBJ1-3; D might be TRBD1 (6 bases). From germline, CDR1 is SGHNT and CDR2 YENEEA. The CDR3 has 15 amino acids. V was clipped by 3 bases and J by 2 bases, with 11 bases between them. The chain's CDR3 is CASSLDSKTGNTIYF. CDR3 sequence (DNA): TGTGCCAGCAGCTTGGACAGTAAGACTGGAAACACCATATATTTT.

V and J are TRBV7-2 and TRBJ2-3; TRBD2 is a possible D gene (6 bases). V was shortened by 4 bases and J by 2 bases, with 16 bases between the two germline ends. Germline CDR1 SGHTA, CDR2 FQGNSA. The CDR3 spans 16 residues. The DNA for the CDR3 is TGTGCCAGCAGCTCCGCCGGGGCGGGGAACACAGATACGCAGTATTTT. Its protein is CASSSAGAGNTDTQYF.

The chain carries TRBV4-3 and TRBJ1-6, with D unresolved. Between the trimmed V and J ends, which lost 0 bases and 3 bases, there was a span of 12 bases. Germline V lookup: CDR1 LGHNA, CDR2 YSLEER. The CDR3 extends over 17 amino acids. CDR3 residues: CASSQEAGLFYNSPLHF. In nucleotides, the CDR3 is TGCGCCAGCAGCCAAGAGGCAGGCCTCTTCTATAATTCACCCCTCCACTTT.

The V and J genes are TRBV7-9 and TRBJ1-1, with 7 bases lining up with TRBD1. CDR3 size: 16 residues. Germline V lookup: CDR1 SEHNR, CDR2 FQNEAQ (reference sequence). The V segment lost 1 base and the J segment 8 bases; nucleotides outside the gene matches: 13. CDR3 sequence reads: CASSLVGRDSEPEAFF. As DNA, the CDR3 is TGTGCCAGCAGCTTAGTCGGCCGGGACAGCGAACCGGAAGCTTTCTTT.